Shown below are 2 T cell receptor beta chains from a single sample sequenced in a study of shared clonotypes between healthy human individuals. TCRdb keeps only in-frame clones here, not all; method: immunoSEQ multiplex PCR. The sample includes 2 million to 2.5 million clones, around 95% seen only once; the top ten take approximately 0.13%. Specimen: naive CD4+ T cells sorted from blood. The subset here: CD45RA+ positively selected. Every receptor here comes from a man between 18 and 29 years old in good health.

This chain links TRBV30 with TRBJ1-1, with D perhaps matching TRBD1 (5 bases). Between the trimmed V and J ends, which lost 4 bases and 0 bases, there was a span of 12 bases. Germline assignment: CDR1 GTSNPN and CDR2 SVGIG (reference sequence). The CDR3 sequence is 14 residues long. The CDR3 region is CAWTKKQVNTEAFF. The CDR3 DNA is TGTGCCTGGACTAAAAAACAGGTGAACACTGAAGCTTTCTTT.

V gene TRBV6-5 combines with J gene TRBJ2-2, with 8 bases aligning to TRBD1. Germline-derived CDR1 and CDR2 are MNHEY and SVGAGI. This CDR3 has 14 residues. The V and J ends lost 5 bases and 6 bases, in that order; junction bases with no gene match: 5. DNA of the CDR3: TGTGCCAGCAGTAAACAGGGGGTTGCCGGGGAGCTGTTTTTT. Translated, it gives CASSKQGVAGELFF.